The clone carrying this T cell receptor beta chain was found a few times. Via the markers CD45RO/CCR7/CD25/CD127/CD95/CD27, stem cell-like memory, regulatory, central memory and naive CD4+ cells were sorted. The data were taken from a study of beta chain features in type 1 diabetes. The isolated RNA, all of it, was reverse transcribed, so expressed TCRB transcripts were what got sequenced. Sequencing used immunoSEQ multiplex PCR; TCRdb keeps in-frame clones, though not all of them. This sample has some 410,000 clones, with approximately 14% found just once. Germline-derived CDR1 and CDR2 are MDHEN and SYDVKM. The CDR3 length is 15 residues. V was clipped by 8 bases and J by 2 bases; unmatched bases: 5.

This sequence joins TRBV28 and TRBJ2-2; 10 nucleotides align to TRBD2. Sequenced input: naive CD4+ T cells from blood. This receptor was identified in a man in his thirties or forties in good health. CDR3 DNA: TGTGCCAGCCTAACTAGCGGGATAAACACCGGGGAGCTGTTTTTT. Protein: CASLTSGINTGELFF.